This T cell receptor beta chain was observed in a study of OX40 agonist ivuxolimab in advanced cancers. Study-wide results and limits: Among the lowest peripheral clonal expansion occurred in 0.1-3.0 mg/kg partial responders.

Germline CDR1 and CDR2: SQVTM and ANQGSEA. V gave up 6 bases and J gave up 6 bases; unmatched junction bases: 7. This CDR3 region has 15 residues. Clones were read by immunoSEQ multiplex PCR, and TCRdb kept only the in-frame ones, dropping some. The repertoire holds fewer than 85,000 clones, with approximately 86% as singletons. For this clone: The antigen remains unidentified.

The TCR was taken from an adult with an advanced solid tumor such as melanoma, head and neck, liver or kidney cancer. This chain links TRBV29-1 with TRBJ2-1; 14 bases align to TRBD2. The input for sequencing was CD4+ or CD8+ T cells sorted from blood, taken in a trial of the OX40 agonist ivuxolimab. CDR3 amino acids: CSVIQGTSGSNEQFF. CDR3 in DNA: TGCAGCGTGATACAGGGGACTAGCGGGAGCAATGAGCAGTTCTTC.